What follows are 5 T cell receptor beta chains derived from one specimen sequenced in a study of T-cell memory formation after mild COVID-19 (dated by TCRdb to about 2021). Library construction relied on 5' RACE. Instrument used: Illumina NovaSeq 6000. TCRdb reprocessing: public reads trimmed at Q25 with fastp, clones called with MiXCR, in-frame beta chains kept. Identical CDR3 proteins give one entry, which carries the most common genes and DNA. The sample profile shows 150,000 to 200,000 distinct CDR3 sequences; about a third of them were found once. Jointly, the top ten make up around 11% of the sample. Sequenced input: PBMCs or a T cell subset sorted from them (not recorded which). Receptor source: an adult woman who had mild COVID-19 (a few samples of this study predate the infection). The sample titles of this study are shuffled in the database, so cell type and time point are left out; the donor was told from shared clones.

The chain joins TRBV7-8 to TRBJ2-1; the match to TRBD2 covers 12 bases. The ends lost 3 bases at V and 7 bases at J; junction bases unmatched: 13. The CDR3 runs 18 residues. In germline, CDR1 is SGHVS, CDR2 FQNEAQ. The CDR3 nucleotides are TGTGCCAGCAGCTTTAGGGGAACAACTAGCGGGAGGAATAATGAGCAGTTCTTC. This gives the protein CASSFRGTTSGRNNEQFF.

This clonotype occurred a few times. This chain connects TRBV29-1 to TRBJ2-1, with D perhaps matching TRBD2 (5 bases). In germline, CDR1 is SQVTM, CDR2 ANQGSEA. The CDR3 contains 14 residues. V was shortened by 1 base and J by 10 bases, with 17 bases between the two germline ends. CDR3 sequence: CSVEGMEASYEQFF. Written as DNA, the CDR3 is TGCAGCGTTGAAGGGATGGAGGCTAGCTACGAGCAGTTCTTC.

This chain joins TRBV5-1 and TRBJ2-3; 8 bases line up with TRBD1. Germline CDR1 SGHRS, CDR2 YFSETQ. CDR3 size: 16 residues. J gave up 3 bases and V 6 bases, and 12 bases lay outside the gene matches. The CDR3 loop is CASTGFQGARTDTQYF. CDR3 sequence (DNA): TGCGCCAGCACCGGATTTCAGGGGGCAAGGACAGATACGCAGTATTTT.

This clonotype has a handful of counts. The chain uses TRBV12-3 or TRBV12-4 and TRBJ1-2; D remains unclear. The CDR3 has 14 amino acids. V lost 2 bases to trimming and J lost 2 bases, with 9 bases between them. The CDR3 is CASSLSGGNYGYTF. CDR3 sequence (DNA): TGTGCCAGCAGTTTATCGGGCGGGAACTATGGCTACACCTTC.

The V call is TRBV10-3, the J call TRBJ1-1, with TRBD1 as a possible D gene (6 bases). V dropped 3 bases and J dropped 3 bases, with 17 bases sitting between them. This CDR3 spans 16 amino acids. Germline values: CDR1 ENHRY, CDR2 SYGVKD. CDR3 amino acids: CAISDRGAGVDTEAFF. CDR3 coding DNA: TGTGCCATCAGTGATAGAGGGGCAGGGGTAGACACTGAAGCTTTCTTT.